This TCR beta chain emerged from a study of cytomegalovirus exposure and HLA in healthy donors. Trimming pared 1 base from V and 0 bases from J, leaving 15 bases between. This CDR3 is 18 amino acids long. Germline values: CDR1 SGHTA, CDR2 FQGTGA. PCR primers comprised 60 Vbeta and 13 Jbeta primers. The data were produced by immunoSEQ multiplex PCR, yet TCRdb's version contains in-frame clones alone and is incomplete. The sample has roughly 150,000 clones, 80% to 90% seen once. The sequence came from a woman between 35 and 50 years old in good health and CMV-seropositive. The source material was PBMCs. The chain links TRBV7-3 to TRBJ2-2; D not certain. The CDR3 region is CASSLIGSYSSNTGELFF. The CDR3 DNA is TGTGCCAGCAGCTTAATTGGTAGCTATTCCTCGAACACCGGGGAGCTGTTTTTT.